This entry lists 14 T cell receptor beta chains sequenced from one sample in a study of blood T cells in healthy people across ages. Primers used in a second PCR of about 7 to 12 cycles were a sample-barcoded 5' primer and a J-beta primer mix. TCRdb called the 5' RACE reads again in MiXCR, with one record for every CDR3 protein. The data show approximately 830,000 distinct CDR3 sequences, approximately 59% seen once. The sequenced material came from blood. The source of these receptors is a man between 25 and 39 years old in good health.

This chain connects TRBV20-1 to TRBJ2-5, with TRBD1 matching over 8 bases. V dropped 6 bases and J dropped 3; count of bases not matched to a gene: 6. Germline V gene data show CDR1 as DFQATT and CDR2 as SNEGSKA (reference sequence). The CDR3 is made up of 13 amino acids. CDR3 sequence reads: CSARTGIEETQYF. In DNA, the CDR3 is TGCAGTGCAAGGACAGGGATAGAAGAGACCCAGTACTTC.

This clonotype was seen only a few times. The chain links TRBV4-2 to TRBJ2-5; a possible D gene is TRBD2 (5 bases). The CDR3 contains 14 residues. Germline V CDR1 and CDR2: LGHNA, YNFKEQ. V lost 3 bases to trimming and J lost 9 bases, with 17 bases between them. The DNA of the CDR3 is TGTGCCAGCAGCCAGGCACACGAGGGTGGGGCCCAGTACTTC. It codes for CASSQAHEGGAQYF.

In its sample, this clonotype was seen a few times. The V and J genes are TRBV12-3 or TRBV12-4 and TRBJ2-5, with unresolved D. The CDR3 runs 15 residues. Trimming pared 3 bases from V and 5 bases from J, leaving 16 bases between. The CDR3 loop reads CASSLPSTAGETQYF. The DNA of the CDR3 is TGTGCCAGCAGTTTGCCAAGCACAGCTGGCGAGACCCAGTACTTC.

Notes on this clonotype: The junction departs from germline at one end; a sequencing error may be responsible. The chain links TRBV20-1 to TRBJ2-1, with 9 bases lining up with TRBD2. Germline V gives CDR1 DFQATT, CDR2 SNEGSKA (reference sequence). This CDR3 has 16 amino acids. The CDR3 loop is CSAGDRERGAANEQFF. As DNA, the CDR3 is TGCAGTGCTGGAGATCGGGAGCGGGGGGCCGCGAATGAGCAGTTCTTC.

Here the CDR3 reads CSAVSGALQETQYF. CDR3 in DNA: TGCAGTGCTGTGAGCGGGGCGCTCCAAGAGACCCAGTACTTC. V gene TRBV20-1 combines with J gene TRBJ2-5, with 7 bases lining up with TRBD2. With 5 bases clipped from V and 1 base from J, the junction kept 7 bases outside the gene matches. CDR3 size: 14 residues. Germline CDR1 and CDR2: DFQATT and SNEGSKA (reference sequence).

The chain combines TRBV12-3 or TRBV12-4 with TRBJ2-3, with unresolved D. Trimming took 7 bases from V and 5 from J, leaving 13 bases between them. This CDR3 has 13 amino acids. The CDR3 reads CASTPAIGDTQYF. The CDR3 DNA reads TGTGCCAGCACCCCAGCGATTGGAGATACGCAGTATTTT.

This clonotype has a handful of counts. The CDR3 region is CASSLGLTTYNEQFF. The CDR3 DNA sequence: TGTGCCAGCAGCTTGGGGCTAACCACCTACAATGAGCAGTTCTTC. The J gene is TRBJ2-1, the V gene TRBV5-5; D gene unclear. Germline CDR1 and CDR2: SGHKS and YYEKEE (reference sequence). The CDR3 length is 15 residues. Trimming removed 0 bases from V and 2 bases from J, with 9 bases in between.

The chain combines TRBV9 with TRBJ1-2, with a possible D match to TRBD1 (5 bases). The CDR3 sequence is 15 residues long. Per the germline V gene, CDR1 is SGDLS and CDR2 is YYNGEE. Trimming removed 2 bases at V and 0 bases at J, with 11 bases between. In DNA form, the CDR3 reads TGTGCCAGCAGCGTTACGGGACTCCCTAACTATGGCTACACCTTC. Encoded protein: CASSVTGLPNYGYTF.

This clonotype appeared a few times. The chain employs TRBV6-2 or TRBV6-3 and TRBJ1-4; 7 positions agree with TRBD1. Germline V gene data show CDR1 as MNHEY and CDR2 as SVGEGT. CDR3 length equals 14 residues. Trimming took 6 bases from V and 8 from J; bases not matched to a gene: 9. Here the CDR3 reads CASSDRVEEEKLFF. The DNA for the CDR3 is TGTGCCAGCAGCGACAGGGTCGAAGAAGAAAAACTGTTTTTT.

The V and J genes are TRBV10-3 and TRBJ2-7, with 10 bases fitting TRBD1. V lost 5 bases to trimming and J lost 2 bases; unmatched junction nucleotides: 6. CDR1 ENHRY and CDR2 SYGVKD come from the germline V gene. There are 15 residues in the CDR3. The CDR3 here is CAISPPGQGTYEQYF. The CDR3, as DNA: TGTGCCATCAGTCCGCCGGGACAGGGGACCTACGAGCAGTACTTC.

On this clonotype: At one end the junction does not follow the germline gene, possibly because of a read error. The CDR3 region is CSAAGLVPPHF. The CDR3 nucleotides are TGCAGTGCTGCGGGACTAGTCCCCCCCCACTTT. V and J are TRBV20-1 and TRBJ1-6, with D possibly being TRBD1 (5 bases). The CDR3 is 11 residues long. CDR1 and CDR2 (germline): DFQATT, SNEGSKA (reference sequence).

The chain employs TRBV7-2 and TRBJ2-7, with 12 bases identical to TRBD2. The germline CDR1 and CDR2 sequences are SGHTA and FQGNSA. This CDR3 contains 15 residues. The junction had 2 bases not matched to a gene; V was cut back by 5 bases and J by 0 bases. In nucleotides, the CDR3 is TGTGCCAGCAGCGTGACTAGCGGGAGCTCCTACGAGCAGTACTTC. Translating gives CASSVTSGSSYEQYF.

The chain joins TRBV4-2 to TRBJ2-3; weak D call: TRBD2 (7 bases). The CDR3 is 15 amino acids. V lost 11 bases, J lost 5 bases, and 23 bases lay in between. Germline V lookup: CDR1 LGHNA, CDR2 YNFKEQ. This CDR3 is CAAARGGGREDTQYF. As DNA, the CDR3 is TGTGCCGCAGCAAGAGGGGGGGGGCGTGAAGATACGCAGTATTTT.

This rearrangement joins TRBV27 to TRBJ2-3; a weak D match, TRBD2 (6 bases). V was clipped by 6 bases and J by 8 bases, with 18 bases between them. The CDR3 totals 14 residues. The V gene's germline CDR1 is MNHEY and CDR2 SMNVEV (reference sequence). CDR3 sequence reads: CASSSLEGRGTQYF. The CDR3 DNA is TGTGCCAGCAGCTCCCTGGAGGGGCGGGGTACGCAGTATTTT.